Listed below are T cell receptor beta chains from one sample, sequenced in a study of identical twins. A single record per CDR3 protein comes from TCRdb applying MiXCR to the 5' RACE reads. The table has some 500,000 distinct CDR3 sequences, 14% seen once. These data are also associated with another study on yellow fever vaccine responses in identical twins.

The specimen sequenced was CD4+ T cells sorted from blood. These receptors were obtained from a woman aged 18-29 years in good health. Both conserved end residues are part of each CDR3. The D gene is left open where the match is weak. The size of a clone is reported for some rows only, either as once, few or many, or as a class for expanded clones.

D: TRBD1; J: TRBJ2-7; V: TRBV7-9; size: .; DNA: TGTGCCAGCTCGCTAACAGGGGGTCGATCCTACGAGCAGTACTTC; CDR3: CASSLTGGRSYEQYF
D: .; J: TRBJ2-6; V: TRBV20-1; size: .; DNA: TGCAGTGCTGGACAGCATTCTGGGGCCAACGTCCTGACTTTC; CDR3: CSAGQHSGANVLTF
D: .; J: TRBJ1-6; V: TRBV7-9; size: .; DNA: TGTGCCAGCAGCAGGGGGTCTACTTCACCCCTCCACTTT; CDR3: CASSRGSTSPLHF
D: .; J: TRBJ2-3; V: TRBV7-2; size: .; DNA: TGTGCCAGCAGCCCCGAGGGTCCTAGCACAGATACGCAGTATTTT; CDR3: CASSPEGPSTDTQYF
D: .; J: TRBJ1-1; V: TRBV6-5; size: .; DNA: TGTGCCAGCAGTTACCAGGGTAACACTGAAGCTTTCTTT; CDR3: CASSYQGNTEAFF
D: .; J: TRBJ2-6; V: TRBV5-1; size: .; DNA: TGCGCCAGCAGCCCTCGGGATTTGGGTACTGGGGCCAACGTCCTGACTTTC; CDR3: CASSPRDLGTGANVLTF
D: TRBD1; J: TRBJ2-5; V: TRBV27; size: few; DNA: TGTGCCAGCAGCGAACAGGGGCTTCTAGACACCCAGTACTTC; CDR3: CASSEQGLLDTQYF
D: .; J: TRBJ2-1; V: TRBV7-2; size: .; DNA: TGTGCCAGCAGCTTATCTCGGCGGAACAATGAGCAGTTCTTC; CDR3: CASSLSRRNNEQFF
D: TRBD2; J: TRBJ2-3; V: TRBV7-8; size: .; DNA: TGTGCCAGCAGCTTCTGGAATAGCGGGGGTTCAGATACGCAGTATTTT; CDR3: CASSFWNSGGSDTQYF
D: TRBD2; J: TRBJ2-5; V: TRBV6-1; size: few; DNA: TGTGCCAGCAGTATAGGCGGGAGCGCATCGGAGACCCAGTACTTC; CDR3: CASSIGGSASETQYF
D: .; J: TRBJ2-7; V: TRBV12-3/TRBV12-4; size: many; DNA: TGTGCCAGCAGTTTAGTAAAGGACGGCAACTACGAGCAGTACTTC; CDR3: CASSLVKDGNYEQYF
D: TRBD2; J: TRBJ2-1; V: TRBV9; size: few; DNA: TGTGCCAGCAGCGTAGGTGGACTAGCGGGAGGGCCTTATAACCACAATGAGCAGTTCTTC; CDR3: CASSVGGLAGGPYNHNEQFF
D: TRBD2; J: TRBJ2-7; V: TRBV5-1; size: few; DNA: TGCGCCAGCAGCCTCCTAACCGGGACTAGCGGGAAAGAGCAGTACTTC; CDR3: CASSLLTGTSGKEQYF
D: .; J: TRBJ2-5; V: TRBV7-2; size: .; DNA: TGTGCCAGCAGCTTATGGGCAGGGGTGAGAGAGACCCAGTACTTC; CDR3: CASSLWAGVRETQYF
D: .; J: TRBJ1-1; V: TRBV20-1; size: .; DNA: TGCAGTGCTAGAGATCAAGTCACCGGAGCTTTCTTT; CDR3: CSARDQVTGAFF
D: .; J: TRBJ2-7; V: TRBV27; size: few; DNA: TGTGCCAGCACCTCTTATGGCTACGAGCAGTACTTC; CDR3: CASTSYGYEQYF
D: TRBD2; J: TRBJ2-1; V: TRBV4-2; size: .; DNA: TGTGCCAGCAGCCAAGTGTTAGCTAGCGGGACCTCCTCCTACAATGAGCAGTTCTTC; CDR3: CASSQVLASGTSSYNEQFF
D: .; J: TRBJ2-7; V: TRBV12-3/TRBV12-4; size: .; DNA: TGTGCCAGCAGTTTACGAAAACAGCCCTTCTCCTACGAGCAGTACTTC; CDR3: CASSLRKQPFSYEQYF
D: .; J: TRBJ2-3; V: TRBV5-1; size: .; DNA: TGCGCCAGCAGCTTGAGTTGGCCAGACACAGATACGCAGTATTTT; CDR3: CASSLSWPDTDTQYF
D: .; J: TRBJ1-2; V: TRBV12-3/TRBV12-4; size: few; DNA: TGTGCCCTCTGGGGAGACCGAAACTATGGCTACACCTTC; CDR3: CALWGDRNYGYTF
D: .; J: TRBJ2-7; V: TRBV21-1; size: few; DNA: TGTGCCAGCAGCACTTCCCATCCCCACGAGCAGTACTTC; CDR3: CASSTSHPHEQYF
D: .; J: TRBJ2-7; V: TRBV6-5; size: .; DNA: TGTGCCAGCGGAATGACTGTCGCCTACGAGCAGTACTTC; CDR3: CASGMTVAYEQYF
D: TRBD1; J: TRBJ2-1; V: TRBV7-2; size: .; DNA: TGTGCCAGCAGCTTGGCCGGGACAGGGACCTACAATGAGCAGTTCTTC; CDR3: CASSLAGTGTYNEQFF
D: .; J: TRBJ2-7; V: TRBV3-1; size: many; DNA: TGTGCCAGCAGCGAGGAAACTTACGAGCAGTACTTC; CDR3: CASSEETYEQYF
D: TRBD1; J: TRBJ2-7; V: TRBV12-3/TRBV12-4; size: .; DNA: TGTGCCAGCAGTTCCCCGGGACAGCCCTACGAGCAGTACTTC; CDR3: CASSSPGQPYEQYF
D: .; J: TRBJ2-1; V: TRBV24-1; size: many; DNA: TGTGCCACCAGTGATTCGGCTAGGGGTTCCTACAATGAGCAGTTCTTC; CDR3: CATSDSARGSYNEQFF
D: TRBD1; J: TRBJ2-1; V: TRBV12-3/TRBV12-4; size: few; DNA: TGTGCCAGCAGGGCAAACAGGGGTGGGTACAATGAGCAGTTCTTC; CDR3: CASRANRGGYNEQFF
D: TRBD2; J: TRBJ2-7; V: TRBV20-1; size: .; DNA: TGCAGTGCTCTGGGAGTGGATAGCGGGCCCTACGAGCAGTACTTC; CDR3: CSALGVDSGPYEQYF
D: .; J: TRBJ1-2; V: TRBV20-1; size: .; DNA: TGCAGTGCTAGAGATTCGGGGGACGGCTACACCTTC; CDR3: CSARDSGDGYTF
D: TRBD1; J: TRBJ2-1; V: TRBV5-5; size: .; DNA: TGTGCCAGCAGCCGGACAGGGGGCGGATACAATGAGCAGTTCTTC; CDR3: CASSRTGGGYNEQFF
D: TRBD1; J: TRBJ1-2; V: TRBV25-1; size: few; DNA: TGTGCCAGCCGGGACAGTGCTAACTATGGCTACACCTTC; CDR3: CASRDSANYGYTF
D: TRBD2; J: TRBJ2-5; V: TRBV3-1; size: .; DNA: TGTGCCAGCAGCACCGGACTAGCGTATCAAGAGACCCAGTACTTC; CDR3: CASSTGLAYQETQYF
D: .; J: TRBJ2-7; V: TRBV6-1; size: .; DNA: TGTGCCAGCAGCCAGGGACCTAACTACGAGCAGTACTTC; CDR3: CASSQGPNYEQYF
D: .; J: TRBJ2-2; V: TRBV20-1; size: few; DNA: TGCAGTGCTAGATACCCGCGAGGGACCGGGGAGCTGTTTTTT; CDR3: CSARYPRGTGELFF
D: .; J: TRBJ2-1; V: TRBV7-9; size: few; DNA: TGTGCCAGCAGCTTACCCCCTTTGGATGAGCAGTTCTTC; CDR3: CASSLPPLDEQFF
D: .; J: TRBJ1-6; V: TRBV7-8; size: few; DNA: TGTGCCAGCAGCTTAGAGGGAATGGATAATTCACCCCTCCACTTT; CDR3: CASSLEGMDNSPLHF
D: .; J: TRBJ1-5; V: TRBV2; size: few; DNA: TGTGCCAGCAGTGAGGAAGGTGCAGGGAAGCTGAGCAATCAGCCCCAGCATTTT; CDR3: CASSEEGAGKLSNQPQHF
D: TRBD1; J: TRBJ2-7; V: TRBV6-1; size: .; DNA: TGTGCCAGCAGTCCGGGACAGGCTACCTACGAGCAGTACTTC; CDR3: CASSPGQATYEQYF
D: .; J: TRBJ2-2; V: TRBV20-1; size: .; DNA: TGCAGTGTTGTCCTGAAACTTAACACCGGGGAGCTGTTTTTT; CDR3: CSVVLKLNTGELFF
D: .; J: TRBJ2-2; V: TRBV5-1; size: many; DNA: TGCGCCAGCAGCCCGGGCCTCATAGGAGGGACCGGGGAGCTGTTTTTT; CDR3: CASSPGLIGGTGELFF
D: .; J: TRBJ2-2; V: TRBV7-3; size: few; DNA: TGTGCCAGCAGCTTAAAGACCACCGGGGAGCTGTTTTTT; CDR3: CASSLKTTGELFF
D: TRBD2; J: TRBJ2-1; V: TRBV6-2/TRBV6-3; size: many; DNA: TGTGCCAGCAGTTACGCTAGCGGGAGGAGATACAATGAGCAGTTCTTC; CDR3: CASSYASGRRYNEQFF
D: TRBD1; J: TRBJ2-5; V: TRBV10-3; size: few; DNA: TGTGCCATCAGTGAGTCCCAGGACAGGGAGGAGACCCAGTACTTC; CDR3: CAISESQDREETQYF
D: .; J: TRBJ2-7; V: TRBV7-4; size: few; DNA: TGTGCCAGCAGCCACCGACAGATTCACTACGAGCAGTACTTC; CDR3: CASSHRQIHYEQYF
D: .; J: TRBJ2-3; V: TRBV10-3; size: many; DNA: TGTGCCATCAGTCTTGGGGATACGCAGTATTTT; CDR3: CAISLGDTQYF
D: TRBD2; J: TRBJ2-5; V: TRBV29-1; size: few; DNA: TGCAGCGTTGAACCGACTAGCGGGAGTGCTTCGGAGACCCAGTACTTC; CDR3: CSVEPTSGSASETQYF
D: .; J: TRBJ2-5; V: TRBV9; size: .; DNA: TGTGCCAGCAGCGTTTTTTTTGAGGGTGGCGAGACCCAGTACTTC; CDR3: CASSVFFEGGETQYF
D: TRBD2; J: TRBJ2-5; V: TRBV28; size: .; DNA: TGTGCCAGCAGTCCCCACGTGGGTAGCGGGAGAGGTCCCCAGTACTTC; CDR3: CASSPHVGSGRGPQYF
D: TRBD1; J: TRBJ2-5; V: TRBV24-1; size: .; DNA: TGTGCCACCAGTGATCTCGGACAGGGGGCTGGGGAAGAGACCCAGTACTTC; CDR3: CATSDLGQGAGEETQYF
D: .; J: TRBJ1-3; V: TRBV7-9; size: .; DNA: TGTGCCAGCAGCTTAGCGTGGCGGGGGGCTGGAAACACCATATATTTT; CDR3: CASSLAWRGAGNTIYF
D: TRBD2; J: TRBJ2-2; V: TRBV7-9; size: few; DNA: TGTGCCAGCTTTGGCGGGGGCACCGGGGAGCTGTTTTTT; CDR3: CASFGGGTGELFF
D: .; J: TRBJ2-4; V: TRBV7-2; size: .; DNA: TGTGCCAGCAGAGACCCTGGGGGGATAGCCAAAAACATTCAGTACTTC; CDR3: CASRDPGGIAKNIQYF
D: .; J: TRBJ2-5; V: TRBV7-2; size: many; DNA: TGTGCCAGCAGCTTAGCGTCGACGGGGGCAGGCCAAGAGACCCAGTACTTC; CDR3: CASSLASTGAGQETQYF
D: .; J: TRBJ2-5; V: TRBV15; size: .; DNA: TGTGCCACCAGCCGGGCGGGGCGTTACCAAGAGACCCAGTACTTC; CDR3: CATSRAGRYQETQYF
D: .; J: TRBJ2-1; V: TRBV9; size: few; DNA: TGTGCCAGCAGCGTGCCGACACTATCTACACTTCCCACCTTC; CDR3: CASSVPTLSTLPTF
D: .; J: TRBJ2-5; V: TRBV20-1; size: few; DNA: TGCAGTGCTGTAGGGTTGGAGACCCAGTACTTC; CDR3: CSAVGLETQYF
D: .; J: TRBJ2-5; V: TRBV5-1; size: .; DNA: TGCGCCAGCAGCTACCAGACAGGTCGGGTACAAGAGACCCAGTACTTC; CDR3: CASSYQTGRVQETQYF
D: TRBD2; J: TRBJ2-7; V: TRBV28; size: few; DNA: TGTGCCACCGTCATAGCGGGAGGTTTCGAGCAGTACTTC; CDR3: CATVIAGGFEQYF